The present TCR beta chain was sequenced within a study of T cell responses to AZD1222 COVID-19 vaccine. Findings and caveats of the study: Seropositivity was recorded at baseline in only a handful of AZD1222 recipients. Targeting of unmutated variant regions was reportedly seen in nearly half of spike-specific TCRs. Clonal diversity was possibly underestimated; the donors were predominantly white British and more often female. Repertoire collection took place solely once the T cell response had peaked.

V was shortened by 5 bases and J by 1 base, with 14 bases between the two germline ends. Germline V gives CDR1 LNHDA, CDR2 SQIVND (reference sequence). The CDR3 contains 15 residues. Points on this clone: Its antigen is not known.

Clones were sequenced by immunoSEQ multiplex PCR, and TCRdb holds only the in-frame ones, with some missing. The repertoire holds tens of thousands of clones, with 90% as singletons. The material sequenced was peripheral blood, taken on day 0 of AZD1222 vaccination. The chain uses TRBV19 and TRBJ1-1; D is undetermined. The clonotype comes from an adult in good health. The CDR3 sequence is CASSFDMDGNTEAFF. Here the CDR3 DNA reads TGTGCCAGTAGTTTCGACATGGACGGGAACACTGAAGCTTTCTTT.